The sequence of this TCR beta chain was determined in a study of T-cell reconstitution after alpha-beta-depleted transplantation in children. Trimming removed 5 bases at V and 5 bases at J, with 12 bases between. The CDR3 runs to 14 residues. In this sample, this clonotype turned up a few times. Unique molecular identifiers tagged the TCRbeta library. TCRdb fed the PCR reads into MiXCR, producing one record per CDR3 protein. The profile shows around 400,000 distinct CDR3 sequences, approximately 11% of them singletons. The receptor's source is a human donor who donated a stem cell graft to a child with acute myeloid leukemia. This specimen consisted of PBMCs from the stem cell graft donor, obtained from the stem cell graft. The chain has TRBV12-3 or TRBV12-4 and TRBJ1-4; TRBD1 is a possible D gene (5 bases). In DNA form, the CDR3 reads TGTGCCAGCAGTATCCGGGGCCCAAATGAAAAACTGTTTTTT. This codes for CASSIRGPNEKLFF.